This TCR beta chain was sequenced during a study of OX40 agonist ivuxolimab in advanced cancers. Libraries were prepared by immunoSEQ multiplex PCR; TCRdb keeps only in-frame clonotypes and omits some of them. Of about 69,000 clones in the sample, around 87% were seen once. This CDR3 region has 16 residues. Per the germline V gene, CDR1 is SEHNR and CDR2 is FQNEAQ (reference sequence). V dropped 5 bases and J dropped 7; count of bases not matched to a gene: 13. The genes are TRBV7-9 and TRBJ2-1; 8 bases are a match to TRBD1. The clonotype originates from an adult with an advanced solid tumor such as melanoma, head and neck, liver or kidney cancer. The specimen was CD4+ or CD8+ T cells sorted from blood, collected in a trial of the OX40 agonist ivuxolimab. The CDR3 region has the DNA TGTGCCAGCAGCCTGCCAGACAGGGGTATTAGGAATGAGCAGTTCTTC. Translated, it gives CASSLPDRGIRNEQFF.